This entry is about one T cell receptor beta chain. Its antigen is unidentified. The CDR3 sequence is 15 residues long. Sequencing of DNA taken from cultured CD4+ T cells relied on the Oncomine TCR Beta short-read assay. TCRdb re-derived calls from the PCR reads in MiXCR, one entry per CDR3 protein. The table lists about 12,000 distinct CDR3 sequences, roughly half of them singletons. This specimen comes from a study of vaccination and CD4 T cells after COVID-19. Treatment: 10-day PBMC culture with coronavirus spike peptide pools or control peptides (ViraFEST assay). The clonotype was recovered from a human donor who had recovered from COVID-19. The sequenced sample consisted of CD4+ T cells from blood, cultured in vitro. This chain joins TRBV1 and TRBJ1-4; the table's D call, TRBD1, was not checked against the DNA. TRBV1 is flagged as a pseudogene. CDR3 residues: CTSSHVKGTDEKLFF. The CDR3 coding sequence is TGCACCAGCAGCCATGTAAAGGGGACGGATGAAAAACTGTTTTTT.